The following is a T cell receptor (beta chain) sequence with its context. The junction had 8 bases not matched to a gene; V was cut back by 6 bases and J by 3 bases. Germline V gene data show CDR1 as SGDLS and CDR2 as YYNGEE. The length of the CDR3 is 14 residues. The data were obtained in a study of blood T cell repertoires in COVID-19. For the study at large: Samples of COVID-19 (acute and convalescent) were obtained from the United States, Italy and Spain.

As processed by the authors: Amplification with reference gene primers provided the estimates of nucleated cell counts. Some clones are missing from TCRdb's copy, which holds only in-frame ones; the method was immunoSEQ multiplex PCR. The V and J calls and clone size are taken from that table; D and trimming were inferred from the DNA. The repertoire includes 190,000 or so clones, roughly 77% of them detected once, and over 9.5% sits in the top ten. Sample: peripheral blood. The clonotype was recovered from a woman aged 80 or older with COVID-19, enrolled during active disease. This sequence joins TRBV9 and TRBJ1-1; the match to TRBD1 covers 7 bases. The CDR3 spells CASTQGEWDTEAFF. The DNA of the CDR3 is TGTGCCAGCACCCAGGGGGAGTGGGACACTGAAGCTTTCTTT.